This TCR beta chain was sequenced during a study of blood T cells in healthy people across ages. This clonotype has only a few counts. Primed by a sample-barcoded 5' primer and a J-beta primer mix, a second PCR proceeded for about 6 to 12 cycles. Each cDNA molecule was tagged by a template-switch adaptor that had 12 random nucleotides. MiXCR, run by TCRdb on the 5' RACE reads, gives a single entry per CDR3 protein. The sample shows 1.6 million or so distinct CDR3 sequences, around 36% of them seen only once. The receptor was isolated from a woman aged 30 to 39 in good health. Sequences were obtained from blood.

CDR3 sequence: CASSPRATQGYGYTF. The DNA for the CDR3 is TGTGCCAGCAGCCCGAGGGCCACCCAGGGGTATGGCTACACCTTC. The rearrangement uses TRBV5-5 and TRBJ1-2; possible D gene TRBD1, 6 bases. The germline V gene encodes CDR1 SGHKS and CDR2 YYEKEE (reference sequence). The CDR3 is made up of 15 amino acids. V was clipped by 4 bases and J by 5 bases, with 18 bases between them.